These 13 T cell receptor beta chains originate from one sample sequenced in a study of vaccination and CD4 T cells after COVID-19. The Oncomine TCR Beta short-read assay generated sequence data from the DNA of cultured CD4+ T cells. TCRdb re-analysed the PCR reads in MiXCR, keeping a single row per CDR3 protein. Of tens of thousands of distinct CDR3 sequences in the sample, under 80% were seen once. As to treatment: roughly 10-day PBMC culture with coronavirus spike peptide pools or control peptides (ViraFEST assay). Their antigen targets remain unknown. This material consisted of CD4+ T cells from blood, cultured in vitro, taken before SARS-CoV-2 vaccination. These receptor sequences come from a human donor who received a COVID-19 vaccine.

This rearrangement joins TRBV19 to TRBJ2-1; 9 positions agree with TRBD1. Losses at the gene ends were 6 bases for V and 7 bases for J; bases not matched to a gene: 10. The CDR3 has 15 amino acids. CDR1 and CDR2 (germline): LNHDA, SQIVND (reference sequence). CDR3 sequence: CASSRPGTGRNEQFF. For the CDR3, the DNA is TGTGCCAGTAGCCGCCCCGGGACAGGGAGAAATGAGCAGTTCTTC.

This rearrangement joins TRBV20-1 to TRBJ1-2, with 9 bases that match TRBD1. Germline CDR1 is DFQATT and CDR2 is SNEGSKA (reference sequence). The V gene end was trimmed by 0 bases and the J gene end by 8 bases; junction bases not matched to a gene: 10. The CDR3 runs to 15 residues. Here the CDR3 DNA reads TGCAGTGCTAGAGATTACGGACAGGGGAGCAGGGGCTACACCTTC. Translation gives CSARDYGQGSRGYTF.

The chain has TRBV10-3 and TRBJ1-2; the D gene is possibly TRBD1 (6 bases). The CDR3 is made up of 14 amino acids. Germline CDR1 reads ENHRY; CDR2 reads SYGVKD. Trimming took off 2 bases at V and 4 bases at J, with 11 bases between the two ends. CDR3 in DNA: TGTGCCATCAGTGAGACAGGGCACGGCTATGGCTACACCTTC. It is translated as CAISETGHGYGYTF.

The rearrangement joins TRBV11-3 to TRBJ1-1, with 10 bases aligning to TRBD1. Germline V lookup: CDR1 SGHNT, CDR2 YENEEA. This CDR3 has 15 residues. Trimming at V came to 7 bases and at J to 1 base, leaving 6 bases not matched to a gene. The CDR3 DNA reads TGTGCCAGCACCGTTAGGACAGGGGGGAACACTGAAGCTTTCTTT. This encodes CASTVRTGGNTEAFF.

The chain is built from TRBV15 and TRBJ1-4; maybe TRBD1 (5 bases). The V and J ends lost 2 bases and 8 bases respectively, with 9 bases between them. Germline V gene data show CDR1 as LNHNV and CDR2 as YYDKDF (reference sequence). The CDR3 is made up of 13 amino acids. The CDR3 here is CATSRLRGEKLFF. The CDR3 DNA sequence: TGTGCCACCAGCAGATTACGGGGGGAAAAACTGTTTTTT.

The rearrangement links TRBV25-1 to TRBJ2-5, with 7 nucleotides matching TRBD1. Trimming removed 3 bases from V and 4 bases from J; junction bases left unmatched: 8. CDR1 and CDR2 (germline): MGHDK, SYGVNS. This CDR3 contains 15 residues. CDR3 protein: CASSDEGAFVETQYF. In DNA form, the CDR3 reads TGTGCCAGCAGTGACGAGGGGGCGTTTGTAGAGACCCAGTACTTC.

The chain links TRBV20-1 to TRBJ2-3; 9 positions agree with TRBD1. This CDR3 has 14 residues. CDR1 DFQATT and CDR2 SNEGSKA come from the germline V gene (reference sequence). V shed 4 bases, J shed 0 bases, and the junction held 2 bases outside the gene matches. The CDR3 DNA is TGCAGTGCTAAGGGGACAGGGAGCACAGATACGCAGTATTTT. Protein product: CSAKGTGSTDTQYF.

CDR3 sequence (DNA): TGCAGTGCTAGGAGTACAGGGACGGATTACTATGGCTACACCTTC. Its protein is CSARSTGTDYYGYTF. The chain links TRBV20-1 to TRBJ1-2, with a possible D match to TRBD1 (6 bases). The CDR3 extends over 15 amino acids. Germline V gives CDR1 DFQATT, CDR2 SNEGSKA (reference sequence). The V end was cut by 3 bases, the J end by 3 bases, with 17 bases between.

This chain joins TRBV6-1 and TRBJ2-5, with a tentative D call TRBD2 (7 bases). This CDR3 is built from 14 residues. CDR1 MNHNS and CDR2 SASEGT come from the germline V gene. V lost 7 bases, J lost 7 bases, and 19 bases lay in between. CDR3: CASIEGDPGGTQYF. The CDR3 nucleotides read TGTGCCAGCATCGAGGGGGACCCGGGGGGGACCCAGTACTTC.

The J gene is TRBJ2-3, the V gene TRBV20-1; TRBD1 matches 10 bases. Germline CDR1 and CDR2: DFQATT and SNEGSKA (reference sequence). The CDR3 runs 14 residues. With 5 bases clipped from V and 6 bases from J, the junction kept 8 bases outside the gene matches. The DNA of the CDR3 is TGCAGTGCTCCGACAGGGGGCTCCGCGGATACGCAGTATTTT. Residues: CSAPTGGSADTQYF.

V gene TRBV6-5 combines with J gene TRBJ1-6; D ambiguous. Germline CDR1 reads MNHEY; CDR2 reads SVGAGI. This CDR3 spans 16 amino acids. V lost 0 bases and J 9 bases, leaving 15 bases between the germline ends. The CDR3 reads CASSYSRPPVPSPLHF. Written as DNA, the CDR3 is TGTGCCAGCAGTTACTCGAGGCCCCCCGTACCTTCACCCCTCCACTTT.

This clonotype was seen more than once but under ten times. The rearrangement links TRBV20-1 to TRBJ2-7; no clear D gene. Trimming pared 3 bases from V and 6 bases from J, leaving 9 bases between. Per the germline V gene, CDR1 is DFQATT and CDR2 is SNEGSKA (reference sequence). The CDR3 length is 11 residues. This CDR3 is CSASLESEQYF. The CDR3 coding sequence is TGCAGTGCTAGCCTCGAAAGCGAGCAGTACTTC.

The rearrangement uses TRBV30 and TRBJ2-5; D perhaps matches TRBD1 (6 bases). Germline V gene data show CDR1 as GTSNPN and CDR2 as SVGIG (reference sequence). V was pared by 3 bases and J by 4 bases, with 9 bases between. The CDR3 contains 12 residues. Written as DNA, the CDR3 is TGTGCCTGGAGCAAAGGGGGAGAGACCCAGTACTTC. It translates to CAWSKGGETQYF.